These 8 T cell receptor beta chains were all obtained from the same sample, sequenced in a study of radiotherapy plus CTLA-4 blockade in lung cancer. TCRdb's table, derived via immunoSEQ multiplex PCR, lists solely in-frame clones and lacks some. This table has some 64,000 clones, roughly four fifths appearing once. Specimen: peripheral blood, collected from a patient treated with radiotherapy plus ipilimumab. The source of these receptors is a human donor with non-small cell lung cancer whose response to radiotherapy plus ipilimumab could not be evaluated. Some clones in this sample may be carry-over from other donors' samples.

The rearrangement links TRBV28 to TRBJ2-3, with 12 bases aligning to TRBD1. This CDR3 is 18 amino acids long. The V gene end was trimmed by 4 bases and the J gene end by 2 bases; junction bases not matched to a gene: 10. Per the germline V gene, CDR1 is MDHEN and CDR2 is SYDVKM. The CDR3 nucleotides are TGTGCCAGCAGTTGGCCGGGACAGGGGGCGCAGATCACAGATACGCAGTATTTT. This translates into CASSWPGQGAQITDTQYF.

Turning to this clone: Other DNA sequences in this sample translate to the same CDR3. V usage is TRBV6-4 and J usage is TRBJ1-1; D uncertain. The V end was cut by 6 bases, the J end by 1 base, with 9 bases between. The CDR3 is made up of 13 amino acids. Per the germline V gene, CDR1 is MRHNA and CDR2 is SNTAGT. The DNA for the CDR3 is TGTGCCAGCAGCAGGCAGGAGAACACTGAAGCTTTCTTT. Translating it yields CASSRQENTEAFF.

This clone was recorded only once. This chain links TRBV18 with TRBJ2-7, with a weak D call TRBD2 (6 bases). Per germline, CDR1 KGHSH and CDR2 LQKENI. The ends were cut back, 3 bases at V and 7 bases at J, with 16 bases in the middle. CDR3 length: 14 residues. The CDR3 DNA sequence: TGTGCCAGCTCACCCCGGGTAGCGGTGCAAGAGCAGTACTTC. Translation: CASSPRVAVQEQYF.

The rearrangement links TRBV7-2 to TRBJ1-2, with a possible D match to TRBD1 (6 bases). Per germline, CDR1 SGHTA and CDR2 FQGNSA. The length of the CDR3 is 12 residues. V was cut by 6 bases and J by 4 bases, with 9 bases left in between. The CDR3 nucleotides read TGTGCCAGCAGTACAGGGACCTATGGCTACACCTTC. Amino acids: CASSTGTYGYTF.

This clone was detected once. V and J are TRBV5-1 and TRBJ1-4; D unclear. V gave up 5 bases and J gave up 1 base, with 9 bases separating them. The CDR3 contains 14 residues. Germline V CDR1 and CDR2: SGHRS, YFSETQ. CDR3 region: CASRLVVTNEKLFF. CDR3 DNA sequence: TGCGCCAGCAGACTAGTGGTAACTAATGAAAAACTGTTTTTT.

The chain couples TRBV5-1 to TRBJ2-1; TRBD2 matches 11 bases. This CDR3 is 16 amino acids long. Germline CDR1 reads SGHRS; CDR2 reads YFSETQ. Germline trimming cut 0 bases from V and 8 bases from J; bases unmatched to any gene: 7. The CDR3 DNA follows: TGCGCCAGCAGCTTGGCCCTAGCGGGGGGACGGGATGAGCAGTTCTTC. It yields the protein CASSLALAGGRDEQFF.

CDR3 in amino acids: CASSSRGRYTGELFF. DNA of the CDR3: TGTGCCAGCAGCTCTCGCGGGCGTTACACCGGGGAGCTGTTTTTT. This chain joins TRBV5-6 and TRBJ2-2, with D tentatively TRBD2 (5 bases). This CDR3 is 15 amino acids long. V was cut by 3 bases and J by 3 bases, with 12 bases left in between. Germline values: CDR1 SGHDT, CDR2 YYEEEE.

The J gene is TRBJ2-3, the V gene TRBV5-1, with 8 positions matching TRBD2. Germline CDR1 and CDR2: SGHRS and YFSETQ. This CDR3 contains 14 residues. After removal of 4 bases from V and 1 base from J, the junction contained 2 bases not matched to a gene. The CDR3 is CASSPGGGTDTQYF. The CDR3 nucleotides are TGCGCCAGCAGCCCGGGGGGGGGCACAGATACGCAGTATTTT.